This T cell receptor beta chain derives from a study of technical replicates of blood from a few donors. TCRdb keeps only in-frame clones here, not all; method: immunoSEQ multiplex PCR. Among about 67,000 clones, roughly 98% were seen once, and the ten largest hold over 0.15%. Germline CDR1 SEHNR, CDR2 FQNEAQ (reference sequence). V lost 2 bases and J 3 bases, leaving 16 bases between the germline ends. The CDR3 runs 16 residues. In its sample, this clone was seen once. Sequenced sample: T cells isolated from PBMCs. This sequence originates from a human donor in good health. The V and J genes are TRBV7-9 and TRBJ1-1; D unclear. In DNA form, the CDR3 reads TGTGCCAGCAGCTTACTTCGGGGTTACCAGTACACTGAAGCTTTCTTT. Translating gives CASSLLRGYQYTEAFF.